The 19 T cell receptor beta chains in this list originate from one sample, sequenced in a study of cytotoxic CD8 clonotypes in ibrutinib-treated CLL. Only in-frame clones appear in the TCRdb table, and some are missing; sequencing was by immunoSEQ multiplex PCR. This table has around 70,000 clones, about nine tenths appearing once. Sequenced here: PBMCs, sampled after 12 months of ibrutinib treatment. Source of these receptors: a human donor with chronic lymphocytic leukemia.

The CDR3 DNA sequence: TGTGCCAGCAGTGAAATGGATGGGGTTAGAGGATCACCCCTCCACTTT. Amino acid sequence: CASSEMDGVRGSPLHF. The chain recombines TRBV6-1 with TRBJ1-6; D remains ambiguous. The CDR3 is 16 amino acids. CDR1 MNHNS and CDR2 SASEGT come from the germline V gene. The ends were cut back, 2 bases at V and 10 bases at J, with 18 bases in the middle.

This sequence joins TRBV7-9 and TRBJ2-5, with D possibly matching TRBD2 (6 bases). Trimming took off 7 bases at V and 1 base at J, with 10 bases between the two ends. The germline V gene encodes CDR1 SEHNR and CDR2 FQNEAQ (reference sequence). CDR3 length: 13 residues. This CDR3 is CASTPSVQETQYF. In DNA form, the CDR3 reads TGTGCCAGCACTCCTAGCGTCCAAGAGACCCAGTACTTC.

J is TRBJ2-1 and V is TRBV27; 11 bases are a match to TRBD2. Germline V gene lookup returns CDR1 MNHEY and CDR2 SMNVEV (reference sequence). This CDR3 is 15 amino acids long. V was clipped by 7 bases and J by 7 bases; unmatched bases: 9. The CDR3 region is CASTPLAGVRNEQFF. CDR3 in DNA: TGTGCCAGCACCCCACTAGCGGGAGTTCGAAATGAGCAGTTCTTC.

The gene calls are TRBV29-1 and TRBJ2-5; weak D call: TRBD2 (5 bases). Germline-derived CDR1 and CDR2 are SQVTM and ANQGSEA. Trimming left V 7 bases short and J 2 bases short, with 11 bases between. This CDR3 region has 12 residues. This chain's CDR3 is CSAWGEQETQYF. CDR3 bases: TGCAGCGCCTGGGGAGAGCAAGAGACCCAGTACTTC.

V usage is TRBV6-5 and J usage is TRBJ2-7; TRBD1 matches 7 bases. Germline V CDR1 and CDR2: MNHEY, SVGAGI. The trim removed 6 bases at V and 5 bases at J, leaving 7 bases unmatched. This CDR3 is 13 amino acids long. CDR3 in DNA: TGTGCCAGCAGAACGGGACAGTCCCACGAGCAGTACTTC. This sequence encodes CASRTGQSHEQYF.

The V gene is TRBV7-6, the J gene TRBJ1-4; 8 bases line up with TRBD1. Germline CDR1 is SGHVS and CDR2 is FNYEAQ. V lost 5 bases and J lost 7; bases outside the gene matches: 6. The CDR3 has 14 amino acids. The CDR3 region is CASSLGQGGEKLFF. DNA for the CDR3: TGTGCCAGCAGCCTAGGACAGGGAGGTGAAAAACTGTTTTTT.

This clone was detected once. The V and J genes are TRBV11-3 and TRBJ2-1; the match to TRBD2 covers 7 bases. The CDR3 covers 13 residues. The V gene's germline CDR1 is SGHNT and CDR2 YENEEA. J gave up 7 bases and V 2 bases, and 2 bases lay outside the gene matches. CDR3 residues: CASSLLGGNEQFF. The CDR3 region has the DNA TGTGCCAGCAGCTTACTGGGGGGGAATGAGCAGTTCTTC.

The chain uses TRBV4-2 and TRBJ2-1; D perhaps matches TRBD1 (6 bases). Germline-derived CDR1 and CDR2 are LGHNA and YNFKEQ. The length of the CDR3 is 15 residues. Trimming took 6 bases from V and 6 from J, leaving 18 bases between them. The CDR3 nucleotides read TGTGCCAGCAGTAATGGGGGCCTTATTTTCAATGAGCAGTTCTTC. It translates to CASSNGGLIFNEQFF.

J is TRBJ2-3 and V is TRBV6-1; possibly TRBD2 for D (5 bases). CDR1 is MNHNS, CDR2 SASEGT, per germline. The CDR3 loop spans 14 amino acids. Trimming took off 4 bases at V and 3 bases at J, with 11 bases between the two ends. The CDR3 DNA sequence: TGTGCCAGCAGTGTAGAGGGCGGGACAGATACGCAGTATTTT. Its protein product is CASSVEGGTDTQYF.

The chain uses TRBV4-1 and TRBJ1-5; tentative D call: TRBD1 (6 bases). V lost 4 bases and J 7 bases, leaving 17 bases between the germline ends. The CDR3 has 15 amino acids. Germline V gene sequence: CDR1 MGHRA, CDR2 YSYEKL. The CDR3 sequence: CASSRALGAGQPQHF. As DNA, the CDR3 is TGCGCCAGCAGCCGGGCTTTGGGGGCCGGGCAGCCCCAGCATTTT.

This chain uses TRBV5-1 with TRBJ2-2, with 7 bases lining up with TRBD1. The V gene's germline CDR1 is SGHRS and CDR2 YFSETQ. This CDR3 comprises 15 residues. The junction had 2 bases not matched to a gene; V was cut back by 3 bases and J by 0 bases. The CDR3, as DNA: TGCGCCAGCAGCTGGGACAGTCCGAACACCGGGGAGCTGTTTTTT. Protein sequence: CASSWDSPNTGELFF.

The V gene is TRBV5-6, the J gene TRBJ2-5; D perhaps matches TRBD1 (5 bases). Between the trimmed V and J ends, which lost 0 bases and 3 bases, there was a span of 9 bases. Germline CDR1 and CDR2: SGHDT and YYEEEE. The CDR3 runs to 14 residues. The CDR3 coding sequence is TGTGCCAGCAGCTTGGCTGGCAGGGAAGAGACCCAGTACTTC. Translating gives CASSLAGREETQYF.

The V call is TRBV28, the J call TRBJ2-2; D is undetermined. There are 13 residues in the CDR3. Germline assignment: CDR1 MDHEN and CDR2 SYDVKM. The V gene lost 2 bases and the J gene lost 6 bases, with 7 bases spanning the gap. CDR3 sequence (DNA): TGTGCCAGCAGTTTAAGGGATGCCGGGGAGCTGTTTTTT. This gives the protein CASSLRDAGELFF.

The chain combines TRBV6-1 with TRBJ2-5; possible D gene TRBD1, 5 bases. V gave up 5 bases and J gave up 1 base, with 14 bases separating them. This CDR3 region has 15 residues. Looked up from germline, CDR1 is MNHNS and CDR2 is SASEGT. CDR3 nucleotides: TGTGCCAGCAGTAGGAATTACAGGATCCAAGAGACCCAGTACTTC. It yields the protein CASSRNYRIQETQYF.

V gene TRBV6-1 combines with J gene TRBJ1-2, with a possible D match to TRBD1 (6 bases). V lost 5 bases and J 7 bases, leaving 11 bases between the germline ends. The CDR3 consists of 12 residues. The germline V gene encodes CDR1 MNHNS and CDR2 SASEGT. The DNA for the CDR3 is TGTGCCAGCAGTCCCCACAGGGCTGGCTACACCTTC. This codes for CASSPHRAGYTF.

The rearrangement links TRBV18 to TRBJ1-5, with 9 bases identical to TRBD1. The CDR3 covers 17 residues. Germline loops: CDR1 KGHSH, CDR2 LQKENI. Trimming at V came to 1 base and at J to 2 bases, leaving 6 bases not matched to a gene. The CDR3 sequence: CASSPRGTGSGNQPQHF. CDR3 DNA: TGTGCCAGCTCACCACGAGGGACAGGGTCGGGCAATCAGCCCCAGCATTTT. The full variable domain, with the rest looked up from reference TRBV18 and TRBJ1-5, is NAGVMQNPRHLVRRRGQEARLRCSPMKGHSHVYWYRQLPEEGLKFMVYLQKENIIDESGMPKERFSAEFPKEGPSILRIQQVVRGDSAAYFCASSPRGTGSGNQPQHFGDGTRLSIL.

CDR3 DNA sequence: TGTGCCAGCAGTCTCAAACTTCCGGGACTAGCGGGAGGGTTCGGCCACGAGCAGTACTTC. Its protein is CASSLKLPGLAGGFGHEQYF. The V and J genes are TRBV2 and TRBJ2-7, with 16 bases identical to TRBD2. Germline V lookup: CDR1 SNHLY, CDR2 FYNNEI. Unmatched junction bases numbered 18, after V lost 5 bases and J lost 5 bases. The CDR3 spans 20 residues.

The V call is TRBV29-1, the J call TRBJ1-2; D ambiguous. V lost 4 bases and J lost 6, with 3 bases in between. CDR1 and CDR2 from the germline V gene are SQVTM and ANQGSEA. The CDR3 has 9 residues. This chain's CDR3 is CSVAHGYTF. For the CDR3, the DNA is TGCAGCGTTGCCCATGGCTACACCTTC.

This chain connects TRBV28 to TRBJ2-1, with TRBD2 matching over 8 bases. With 6 bases clipped from V and 0 bases from J, the junction kept 1 base outside the gene matches. The CDR3 length is 14 residues. Germline CDR1 MDHEN, CDR2 SYDVKM. The CDR3 reads CASSTSGSYNEQFF. As DNA, the CDR3 is TGTGCCAGCAGCACTAGCGGCTCCTACAATGAGCAGTTCTTC.